In its sample, the clone carrying this T cell receptor beta chain was seen a few times. CDR3 length: 16 residues. CDR1 is SGHRS and CDR2 is YFSETQ in the germline V gene. Losses at the gene ends were 0 bases for V and 4 bases for J; bases not matched to a gene: 6. The data were obtained in a study of blood T cell repertoires in COVID-19. In terms of age and location, participants ranged from roughly 18 to 89 years and lived in approximately 26 US areas. Cohort placement rested on clinical history that participants reported themselves. Assay used: immunoSEQ multiplex PCR; TCRdb lists only in-frame clones, some missing. The sample yields around 250,000 clones, over 75% seen once.

The origin of this receptor is a man aged 18 to 30 who had recovered from COVID-19. The V call is TRBV5-1, the J call TRBJ1-5; TRBD1 aligns across 8 bases. The sequenced sample consisted of PBMCs or T cells enriched from blood (not recorded which). The CDR3 DNA sequence: TGCGCCAGCAGCTTGGCCAGCAGGGGGCTTAATCAGCCCCAGCATTTT. It yields the protein CASSLASRGLNQPQHF. Together with reference TRBV5-1 and TRBJ1-5, the CDR3 gives the full variable domain: KAGVTQTPRYLIKTRGQQVTLSCSPISGHRSVSWYQQTPGQGLQFLFEYFSETQRNKGNFPGRFSGRQFSNSRSEMNVSTLELGDSALYLCASSLASRGLNQPQHFGDGTRLSIL.